The entry below describes one T cell receptor beta chain. The antigen remains undetermined. Sequenced by immunoSEQ multiplex PCR; TCRdb stores in-frame clones only, minus some. The repertoire holds around 450,000 clones, 80% to 90% seen once, with 1.7% in the top ten. Noted treatment: some 20 received Ad26.COV2.S at low or high dose, single or two shots; about 5 received placebo; per-sample allocation not given. Collection of the samples took place on day 63 after the first injection of vaccine or placebo. Trimming pared 0 bases from V and 7 bases from J, leaving 13 bases between. This CDR3 spans 14 amino acids. Germline V lookup: CDR1 SGDLS, CDR2 YYNGEE. This sample is drawn from a study of Ad26.COV2.S vaccination and SARS-CoV-2 variants. Study-level results: Reportedly, after vaccination the spike-specific CD8+ and CD4+ T cell responses displayed substantial breadth. Compared with placebo recipients, vaccine recipients had higher spike-specific TCR breadth.

The chain is built from TRBV9 and TRBJ1-1, with D possibly being TRBD1 (6 bases). Source: peripheral blood, taken in a trial of Ad26.COV2.S vaccine versus placebo. This receptor was taken from a person between 18 and 60 years old who received the Ad26.COV2.S COVID-19 vaccine or a placebo. The DNA for the CDR3 is TGTGCCAGCAGCGTAGGCCCGGGGACAAATGAAGCTTTCTTT. Its translation is CASSVGPGTNEAFF.